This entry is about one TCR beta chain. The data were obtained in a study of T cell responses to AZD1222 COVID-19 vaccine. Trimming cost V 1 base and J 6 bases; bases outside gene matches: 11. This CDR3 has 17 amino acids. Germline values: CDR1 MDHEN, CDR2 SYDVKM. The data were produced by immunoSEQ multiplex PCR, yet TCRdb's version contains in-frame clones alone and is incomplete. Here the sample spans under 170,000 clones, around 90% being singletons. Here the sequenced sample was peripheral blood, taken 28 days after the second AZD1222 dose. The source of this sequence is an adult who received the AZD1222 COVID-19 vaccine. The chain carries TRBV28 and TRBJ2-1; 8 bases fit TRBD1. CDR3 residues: CASSLSVGDRRTNEQFF. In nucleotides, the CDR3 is TGTGCCAGCAGTTTATCAGTGGGGGACAGGAGGACCAATGAGCAGTTCTTC.